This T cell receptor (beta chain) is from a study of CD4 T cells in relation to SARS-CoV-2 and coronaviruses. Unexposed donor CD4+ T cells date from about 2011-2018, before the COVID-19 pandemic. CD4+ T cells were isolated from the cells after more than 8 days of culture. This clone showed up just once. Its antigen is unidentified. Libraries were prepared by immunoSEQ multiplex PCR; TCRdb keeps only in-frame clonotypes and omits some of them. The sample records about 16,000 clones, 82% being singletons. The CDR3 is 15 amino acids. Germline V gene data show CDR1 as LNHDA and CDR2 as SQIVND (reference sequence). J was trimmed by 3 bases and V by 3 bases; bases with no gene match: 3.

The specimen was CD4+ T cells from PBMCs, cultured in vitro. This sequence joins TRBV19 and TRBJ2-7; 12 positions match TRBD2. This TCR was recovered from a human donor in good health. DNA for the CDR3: TGTGCCAGTAGTATGGGACTAGCGGGTGGCTACGAGCAGTACTTC. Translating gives CASSMGLAGGYEQYF.